The 26 T cell receptor beta chains below were found in one sample sequenced in a study of response to subunit inactivated influenza vaccine. Each CDR3 protein is one row after TCRdb ran MiXCR on the RT-PCR reads. The table has hundreds of thousands of distinct CDR3 sequences, approximately 18% seen once. This specimen consisted of PBMCs from blood, obtained approximately 5 days after vaccination. These receptor sequences come from a man aged 45-65 years who received an inactivated influenza vaccine.

Only a few counts were recorded for this clonotype. The V gene is TRBV6-2 or TRBV6-3, the J gene TRBJ2-1; 11 bases are shared with TRBD2. There are 17 residues in the CDR3. Germline CDR1 is MNHEY and CDR2 is SVGEGT. Trimming cost V 1 base and J 5 bases; bases outside gene matches: 7. Here the CDR3 DNA reads TGTGCCAGCAGTTACTTACATACTAGCGGGAGCAACAATGAGCAGTTCTTC. Protein sequence: CASSYLHTSGSNNEQFF.

This clonotype was recorded many times. The chain combines TRBV5-1 with TRBJ1-2, with D hard to call. This CDR3 region has 13 residues. Trimming removed 0 bases at V and 4 bases at J, with 7 bases between. Germline V lookup: CDR1 SGHRS, CDR2 YFSETQ. CDR3 residues: CASSLDRIYGYTF. The CDR3 DNA sequence: TGCGCCAGCAGCTTGGACAGAATCTATGGCTACACCTTC.

The chain is built from TRBV28 and TRBJ2-2; D not certain. V was clipped by 3 bases and J by 0 bases, with 8 bases between them. This CDR3 is 15 amino acids long. CDR1 is MDHEN and CDR2 is SYDVKM in the germline V gene. Here the CDR3 reads CASSFPAANTGELFF. The CDR3 DNA reads TGTGCCAGCAGTTTCCCCGCGGCGAACACCGGGGAGCTGTTTTTT.

The sample holds a few counts of this clonotype. The chain's CDR3 is CASSRQNSQETQYF. CDR3 DNA sequence: TGCGCCAGCAGCAGACAAAACTCACAAGAGACCCAGTACTTC. The chain couples TRBV5-1 to TRBJ2-5; no firm D call. CDR1 SGHRS and CDR2 YFSETQ come from the germline V gene. This CDR3 comprises 14 residues. Trimming cost V 4 bases and J 2 bases, with 12 bases left between them.

This clonotype was detected only a few times. The V gene is TRBV6-1, the J gene TRBJ2-7; 9 bases are shared with TRBD1. The CDR3 covers 15 residues. Germline V gene data show CDR1 as MNHNS and CDR2 as SASEGT. V was pared by 6 bases and J by 2 bases, with 8 bases of the junction left unmatched. The CDR3 is CASSTTGGGPYEQYF. In DNA form, the CDR3 reads TGTGCCAGCAGCACAACAGGGGGCGGTCCCTACGAGCAGTACTTC.

This clonotype showed up many times. The chain carries TRBV29-1 and TRBJ2-5; D remains ambiguous. The germline gives CDR1 SQVTM, CDR2 ANQGSEA. This CDR3 spans 12 amino acids. The germline V and J ends were trimmed by 4 bases and 2 bases, with 8 bases remaining between them. The CDR3 protein is CSVAYNQETQYF. The CDR3 DNA sequence: TGCAGCGTTGCGTATAATCAAGAGACCCAGTACTTC.

The chain employs TRBV11-1 and TRBJ2-1; possibly TRBD1 or TRBD2 for D (5 bases each). Per the germline V gene, CDR1 is SGHAT and CDR2 is FQDESV (reference sequence). The CDR3 totals 14 residues. Trimming removed 1 base at V and 7 bases at J, with 11 bases between. The CDR3 nucleotides read TGTGCCAGCAGCTTAGATGGGACGCTAAATGAGCAGTTCTTC. This sequence encodes CASSLDGTLNEQFF.

This clonotype was found many times. The chain uses TRBV6-5 and TRBJ2-7, with D unresolved. Germline V gene data show CDR1 as MNHEY and CDR2 as SVGAGI. The CDR3 spans 13 residues. V gave up 2 bases and J gave up 4 bases, with 9 bases separating them. The CDR3 nucleotides read TGTGCCAGCAGTTACCATCTGGGATACGAGCAGTACTTC. Translated: CASSYHLGYEQYF.

In its sample, this clonotype was seen a few times. The chain is built from TRBV5-1 and TRBJ1-1; D not certain. Trimming removed 1 base from V and 5 bases from J, with 21 bases in between. CDR1 is SGHRS, CDR2 YFSETQ, per germline. This CDR3 contains 17 residues. The CDR3 DNA sequence: TGCGCCAGCAGCTTGCCCGGATTAGGGATAGGAAGTACTGAAGCTTTCTTT. Translated, it gives CASSLPGLGIGSTEAFF. Combining the CDR3 with reference TRBV5-1 and TRBJ1-1 gives the whole variable domain KAGVTQTPRYLIKTRGQQVTLSCSPISGHRSVSWYQQTPGQGLQFLFEYFSETQRNKGNFPGRFSGRQFSNSRSEMNVSTLELGDSALYLCASSLPGLGIGSTEAFFGQGTRLTVV.

This clonotype has a handful of counts. The CDR3 DNA reads TGTGCCAGCAACCTATCAGGGGCCACTGAAGCTTTCTTT. It encodes CASNLSGATEAFF. The V call is TRBV28, the J call TRBJ1-1, with D possibly matching TRBD1 (6 bases). Germline V gene sequence: CDR1 MDHEN, CDR2 SYDVKM. The CDR3 covers 13 residues. Trimming shortened V by 7 bases and J by 4 bases, and 13 bases separated the two germline ends.

This clonotype turned up a few times. J is TRBJ1-3 and V is TRBV20-1; tentative D call: TRBD1 (5 bases). V was shortened by 1 base and J by 6 bases, with 13 bases between the two germline ends. Germline V gene sequence: CDR1 DFQATT, CDR2 SNEGSKA (reference sequence). This CDR3 is 14 amino acids long. CDR3 region: CSARATTGLNTIYF. The CDR3 region has the DNA TGCAGTGCTAGAGCCACCACAGGCCTAAACACCATATATTTT.

The J gene is TRBJ2-3, the V gene TRBV6-4; D is uncertain. The CDR3 contains 14 residues. V lost 0 bases to trimming and J lost 3 bases, with 7 bases between them. Germline-derived CDR1 and CDR2 are MRHNA and SNTAGT. For the CDR3, the DNA is TGTGCCAGCAGTGACTCCTTCGGGACAGATACGCAGTATTTT. Amino acids: CASSDSFGTDTQYF.

This clonotype was seen a few times. The chain joins TRBV2 to TRBJ1-6; 11 nucleotides agree with TRBD1. From germline, CDR1 is SNHLY and CDR2 FYNNEI. V shed 5 bases, J shed 10 bases, and the junction held 4 bases outside the gene matches. This CDR3 spans 14 amino acids. The CDR3 coding sequence is TGTGCCAGCAGTTGGGACAGGGGGAACTCACCCCTCCACTTT. Its protein product is CASSWDRGNSPLHF. Full variable domain (missing parts from reference TRBV2 and TRBJ1-6): EPEVTQTPSHQVTQMGQEVILRCVPISNHLYFYWYRQILGQKVEFLVSFYNNEISEKSEIFDDQFSVERPDGSNFTLKIRSTKLEDSAMYFCASSWDRGNSPLHFGNGTRLTVT.

This clonotype has ten or more counts. The V gene is TRBV6-1, the J gene TRBJ2-3; D gene ambiguous. The CDR3 loop spans 14 amino acids. In germline, CDR1 is MNHNS, CDR2 SASEGT. V shed 6 bases and J shed 2 bases, with 12 bases lying between them. CDR3 region: CASSLGFATDTQYF. As DNA, the CDR3 is TGTGCCAGCAGCTTGGGATTTGCCACAGATACGCAGTATTTT.

This clonotype was picked up a small number of times. CDR3 sequence (DNA): TGTGCCAGCAGGAGGGGGGGTAGGGACGAGCAGTTCTTC. It encodes CASRRGGRDEQFF. The V and J genes are TRBV12-3 or TRBV12-4 and TRBJ2-1, with TRBD2 as a possible D gene (7 bases). V gave up 6 bases and J gave up 10 bases, with 16 bases separating them. This CDR3 has 13 amino acids.

This clonotype showed up many times. This chain connects TRBV6-5 to TRBJ2-3, with D possibly matching TRBD2 (6 bases). The CDR3 length is 14 residues. Germline V gene data show CDR1 as MNHEY and CDR2 as SVGAGI. Trimming removed 2 bases from V and 2 bases from J, with 8 bases in between. The CDR3 DNA follows: TGTGCCAGCAGTTACGGGAGGTACACAGATACGCAGTATTTT. Its translation is CASSYGRYTDTQYF.

Only a few counts were recorded for this clonotype. The chain recombines TRBV24-1 with TRBJ2-5; D is perhaps TRBD1 or TRBD2 (5 bases each). The germline V and J ends were trimmed by 3 bases and 5 bases, with 15 bases remaining between them. CDR1 and CDR2 from the germline V gene are KGHDR and SFDVKD. This CDR3 is built from 15 residues. CDR3 coding DNA: TGTGCCACCAGTGATGGTGGGGACCACGGGGAGACCCAGTACTTC. This sequence encodes CATSDGGDHGETQYF.

This clonotype was observed at least ten times. The chain is built from TRBV12-3 or TRBV12-4 and TRBJ2-5, with 7 bases aligning to TRBD2. The V segment lost 3 bases and the J segment 3 bases; nucleotides outside the gene matches: 10. The CDR3 covers 16 residues. The CDR3 DNA is TGTGCCAGCAGTTTTCCCCTAGGCGCGGGGGAAGAGACCCAGTACTTC. Protein: CASSFPLGAGEETQYF.

Only a few counts were recorded for this clonotype. The rearrangement joins TRBV12-3 or TRBV12-4 to TRBJ2-5, with D perhaps matching TRBD1 (6 bases). Deletions cut 2 bases from V and 7 bases from J, with 14 bases between. The CDR3 covers 14 residues. CDR3 nucleotide sequence: TGTGCCAGCAGTTTACAAGGGTCCAGGGGGACCCAGTACTTC. Amino acids: CASSLQGSRGTQYF.

This clonotype was seen a handful of times. The CDR3 sequence: CASSSNWQGGDYEQYF. CDR3 in DNA: TGTGCCAGCAGTTCCAACTGGCAGGGAGGGGACTACGAGCAGTACTTC. V is TRBV7-9 and J is TRBJ2-7; 7 bases map to TRBD2. This CDR3 is built from 16 residues. Germline V gene sequence: CDR1 SEHNR, CDR2 FQNEAQ (reference sequence). V lost 6 bases to trimming and J lost 3 bases; unmatched junction nucleotides: 14. The whole variable domain, filled in from reference TRBV7-9 and TRBJ2-7, reads DTGVSQNPRHKITKRGQNVTFRCDPISEHNRLYWYRQTLGQGPEFLTYFQNEAQLEKSRLLSDRFSAERPKGSFSTLEIQRTEQGDSAMYLCASSSNWQGGDYEQYFGPGTRLTVT.

This clonotype was seen only a few times. V is TRBV7-9 and J is TRBJ2-5; D is undetermined. CDR3 size: 15 residues. Germline CDR1 and CDR2: SEHNR and FQNEAQ (reference sequence). Trimming removed 1 base at V and 7 bases at J, with 16 bases between. The CDR3 loop reads CASSLGAASLPTQYF. The DNA for the CDR3 is TGTGCCAGCAGCTTAGGCGCTGCGTCCCTCCCGACCCAGTACTTC.

The V call is TRBV20-1, the J call TRBJ2-1; 10 nucleotides match TRBD2. Per germline, CDR1 DFQATT and CDR2 SNEGSKA (reference sequence). The ends lost 2 bases at V and 7 bases at J; junction bases unmatched: 5. The CDR3 extends over 14 amino acids. CDR3: CSARPSGGPNEQFF. As DNA, the CDR3 is TGCAGTGCTAGACCTAGCGGGGGCCCTAATGAGCAGTTCTTC.

In its sample, this clonotype was seen many times. The gene calls are TRBV10-1 and TRBJ2-7; 11 bases fit TRBD1. This CDR3 has 14 residues. V lost 3 bases to trimming and J lost 4 bases; unmatched junction nucleotides: 2. The germline CDR1 and CDR2 sequences are WNHNN and SYGVQD (reference sequence). In nucleotides, the CDR3 is TGCGCCAGCAGTGAAGGGGACAGGGGGTACGAGCAGTACTTC. Translation: CASSEGDRGYEQYF.

The gene calls are TRBV2 and TRBJ2-7; D not resolved. The CDR3 is 13 amino acids. Germline lookup yields CDR1 SNHLY and CDR2 FYNNEI. V lost 4 bases and J lost 3, with 10 bases in between. Here the CDR3 DNA reads TGTGCCAGCAGTGGAGATTTTTACTACGAGCAGTACTTC. Residues: CASSGDFYYEQYF. Together with reference TRBV2 and TRBJ2-7, the CDR3 gives the full variable domain: EPEVTQTPSHQVTQMGQEVILRCVPISNHLYFYWYRQILGQKVEFLVSFYNNEISEKSEIFDDQFSVERPDGSNFTLKIRSTKLEDSAMYFCASSGDFYYEQYFGPGTRLTVT.

The rearrangement links TRBV7-8 to TRBJ2-3, with 8 bases that match TRBD2. The CDR3 sequence is 16 residues long. Germline trimming cut 2 bases from V and 4 bases from J; bases unmatched to any gene: 8. The germline CDR1 and CDR2 sequences are SGHVS and FQNEAQ. The DNA of the CDR3 is TGTGCCAGCAGCTTAATGTCGGGAGGGCCTTCAGATACGCAGTATTTT. It specifies CASSLMSGGPSDTQYF.

This clonotype was counted only a few times. This chain joins TRBV6-5 and TRBJ2-1; TRBD2 matches 10 bases. This CDR3 region has 12 residues. V trimming: 6 bases; J trimming: 12 bases; junction bases outside the gene matches: 5. Germline lookup yields CDR1 MNHEY and CDR2 SVGAGI. In nucleotides, the CDR3 is TGTGCCAGCAGAAAAAGCGGGGGGGTGCAGTTCTTC. It is translated as CASRKSGGVQFF.